Below, one TCR beta chain is given with its context. Its antigen is currently not known. Nothing much larger sits one base from this clone, and base qualities are not available. The trial excluded patients who had a history of autoimmune disease or who were on systemic immunosuppression. Peripheral blood for TCR sequencing was collected from all dose cohorts at baseline, on cycle 4 day 1, and on cycle 7 day 1. The samples were taken from a phase I, first-in-human, multicenter, open-label dose-escalation trial of ivuxolimab. Adults with locally advanced or metastatic melanoma, renal cell carcinoma, hepatocellular carcinoma or head and neck squamous cell carcinoma were enrolled in the trial. Before TCR sequencing, CD4+ T cells and CD8+ T cells were sorted from peripheral blood as separate populations. Genomic DNA was extracted from sorted cells for sequencing of the TCRbeta CDR3 region. The immunoSEQ Assay was used for sequencing of TCRbeta CDR3 regions. The table was pulled from immuneACCESS by TCRdb, which kept in-frame rearrangements only. Such tables lose some clones; where checked, under half of the loss comes from unresolved V genes, and the rest has no known cause. The sample profile shows over 10,000 clones; about 83% of them were found once. The top ten clonotypes cover approximately 19% of the sample.

The data were obtained in a study of OX40 agonist ivuxolimab in advanced cancers. For the study in its entirety: Ivuxolimab was an agonistic, fully human IgG2 monoclonal antibody directed against OX40 (CD134), a costimulatory receptor. Intravenous ivuxolimab was administered to patients every 2 weeks at six dose levels: 0.01, 0.1, 0.3, 1.5, 3 and 10 mg/kg. Of the roughly 53 patients in dose escalation, about 20 had hepatocellular carcinoma, some 15 had melanoma, 9 had renal cell carcinoma and 9 had head and neck cancer. In the dose-escalation cohort, around four fifths of patients were male, and the mean age was approximately 60 years, with a range of roughly 23 to 85. Prior anti-PD-1, anti-PD-L1 or anti-CTLA-4 therapy was permitted, and 35% to 40% of dose-escalation patients had received checkpoint inhibitors. Partial responses occurred in three dose-escalation patients, of whom one had hepatocellular carcinoma and two had cutaneous melanoma. The purpose of peripheral TCRbeta sequencing was to test whether ivuxolimab changed TCR sequence diversity and led to clonal T-cell expansion. The paper covers the monotherapy dose-escalation part of the phase I ivuxolimab trial, which included N ≈ 50 patients. Beyond this particular receptor, the publication reports: After ivuxolimab, expanded clones were on average more numerous among CD8+ T cells than among CD4+ T cells. Antigen specificity was not determined for the clonally expanded peripheral T cells. Low levels of normalized T-cell clonal expansion were also shown by some nonresponding patients. Partial responders in the 0.1-3.0 mg/kg groups had among the lowest normalized peripheral clonal expansion, especially among CD8+ T cells. Clonal expansion of both CD4+ and CD8+ blood T cells was observed from baseline to week 6 at doses 0.1 to 3.0 mg/kg.

Inclusive of the bounding cysteine and phenylalanine, the CDR3 is 16 residues long. Left in the record is the CDR3 DNA by itself, 48 bases read in frame from the first base. V is shortened by 4 bases, J by 4 bases, and the region joining them spans 16 bases. CDR1 and CDR2 were assigned from the germline V gene as MNHEY and SVGAGI. The specimen was CD4+ or CD8+ T cells sorted from blood, collected in a trial of the OX40 agonist ivuxolimab. The clonotype was recovered from an adult with an advanced solid tumor such as melanoma, head and neck, liver or kidney cancer. The receptor chain draws on TRBV6-5 and TRBJ2-2, with a tentative D gene TRBD1 over 6 matching bases. The DNA sequence is TGTGCCAGCAGTTTCCCAACAGGGTCGGCCACCGGGGAGCTGTTTTTT. It specifies CASSFPTGSATGELFF.